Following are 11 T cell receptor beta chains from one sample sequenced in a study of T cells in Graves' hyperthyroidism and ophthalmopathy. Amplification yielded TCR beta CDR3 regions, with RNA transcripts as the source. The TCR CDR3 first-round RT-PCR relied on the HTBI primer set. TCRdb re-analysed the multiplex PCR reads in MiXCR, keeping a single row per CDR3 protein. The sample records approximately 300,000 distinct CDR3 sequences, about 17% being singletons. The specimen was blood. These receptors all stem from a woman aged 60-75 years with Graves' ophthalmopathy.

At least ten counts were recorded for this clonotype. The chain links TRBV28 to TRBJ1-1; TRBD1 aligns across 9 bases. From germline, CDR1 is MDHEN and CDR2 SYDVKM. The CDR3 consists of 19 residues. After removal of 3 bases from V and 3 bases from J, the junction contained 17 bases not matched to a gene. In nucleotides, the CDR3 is TGTGCCAGCAGTTTTCCTAGGACAGGGGTCCCATTTGGTGACACTGAAGCTTTCTTT. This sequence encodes CASSFPRTGVPFGDTEAFF.

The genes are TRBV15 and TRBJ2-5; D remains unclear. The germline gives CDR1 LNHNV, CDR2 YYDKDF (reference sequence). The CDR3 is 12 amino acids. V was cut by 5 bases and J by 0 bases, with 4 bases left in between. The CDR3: CATSADQETQYF. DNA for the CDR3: TGTGCCACCAGCGCAGACCAAGAGACCCAGTACTTC.

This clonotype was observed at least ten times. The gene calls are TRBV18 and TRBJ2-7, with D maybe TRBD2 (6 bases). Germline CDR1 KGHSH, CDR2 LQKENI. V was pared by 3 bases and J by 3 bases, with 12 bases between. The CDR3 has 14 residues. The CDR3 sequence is CASSPGLNIYEQYF. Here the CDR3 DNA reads TGTGCCAGCTCACCGGGACTTAATATCTACGAGCAGTACTTC.

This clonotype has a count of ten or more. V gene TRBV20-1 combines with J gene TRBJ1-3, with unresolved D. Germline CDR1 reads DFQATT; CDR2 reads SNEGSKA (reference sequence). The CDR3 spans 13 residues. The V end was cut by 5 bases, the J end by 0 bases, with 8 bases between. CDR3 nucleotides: TGCAGTGCTTTCGGCCGCTCTGGAAACACCATATATTTT. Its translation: CSAFGRSGNTIYF.

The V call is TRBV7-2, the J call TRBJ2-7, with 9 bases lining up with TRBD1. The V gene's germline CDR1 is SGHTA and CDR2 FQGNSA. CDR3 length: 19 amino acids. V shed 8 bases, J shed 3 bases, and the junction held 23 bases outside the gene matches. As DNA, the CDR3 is TGTGCCAGCTCACACCCGGGACAGGGTTCCTTAGCGGCCCTCTACGAGCAGTACTTC. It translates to CASSHPGQGSLAALYEQYF. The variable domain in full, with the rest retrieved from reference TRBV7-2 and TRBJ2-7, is GAGVSQSPSNKVTEKGKDVELRCDPISGHTALYWYRQSLGQGLEFLIYFQGNSAPDKSGLPSDRFSAERTGGSVSTLTIQRTQQEDSAVYLCASSHPGQGSLAALYEQYFGPGTRLTVT.

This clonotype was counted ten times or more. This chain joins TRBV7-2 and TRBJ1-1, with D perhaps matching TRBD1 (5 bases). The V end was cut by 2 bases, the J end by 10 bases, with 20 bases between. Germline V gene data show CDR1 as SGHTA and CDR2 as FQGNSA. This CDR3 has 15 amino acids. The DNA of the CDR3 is TGTGCCAGCAGCTTACGCCCCGGGACTAGGAATCGAGCTTTCTTT. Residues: CASSLRPGTRNRAFF.

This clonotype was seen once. The CDR3 nucleotides read TGTGCCAGCAGCTTACTTGGGGGGAGGAATGGCTACACCTTC. Amino acids: CASSLLGGRNGYTF. The J gene is TRBJ1-2, the V gene TRBV7-9, with D possibly TRBD1 on 5 matching bases. Trimming pared 2 bases from V and 6 bases from J, leaving 13 bases between. Germline CDR1 is SEHNR and CDR2 is FQNEAQ (reference sequence). The CDR3 loop spans 14 amino acids.

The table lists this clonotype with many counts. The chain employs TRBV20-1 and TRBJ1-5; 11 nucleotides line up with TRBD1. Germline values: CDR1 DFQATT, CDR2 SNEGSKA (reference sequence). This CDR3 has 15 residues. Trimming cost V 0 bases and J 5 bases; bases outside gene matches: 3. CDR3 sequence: CSARERTGGDQPQHF. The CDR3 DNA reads TGCAGTGCTAGAGAAAGGACAGGGGGCGATCAGCCCCAGCATTTT.

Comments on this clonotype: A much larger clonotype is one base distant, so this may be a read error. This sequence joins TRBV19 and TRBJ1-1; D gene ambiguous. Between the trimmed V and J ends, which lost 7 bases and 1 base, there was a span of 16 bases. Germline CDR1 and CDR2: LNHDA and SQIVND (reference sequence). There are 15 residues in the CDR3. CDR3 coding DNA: TGTGCCAGTACTTACCCACTGAGCACGAACACTGAAGCTTTCTTT. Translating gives CASTYPLSTNTEAFF.

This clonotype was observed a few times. This CDR3 reads CASSPATGTPNYGYTF. The CDR3 nucleotides are TGTGCCAGCTCACCGGCGACAGGGACCCCTAACTATGGCTACACCTTC. This chain links TRBV18 with TRBJ1-2; 7 positions match TRBD1. The CDR3 has 16 residues. Germline CDR1 and CDR2: KGHSH and LQKENI. The trim removed 3 bases at V and 0 bases at J, leaving 7 bases unmatched.

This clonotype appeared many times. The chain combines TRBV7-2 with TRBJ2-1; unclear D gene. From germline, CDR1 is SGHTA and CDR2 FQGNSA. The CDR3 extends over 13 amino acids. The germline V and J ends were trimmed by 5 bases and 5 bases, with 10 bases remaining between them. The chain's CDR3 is CASSRPPHNEQFF. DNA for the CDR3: TGTGCCAGCAGCCGCCCTCCCCACAATGAGCAGTTCTTC.